A single sample is the source of the 29 T cell receptor beta chains below, sequenced in a study of T cells in Graves' hyperthyroidism and ophthalmopathy. TCR beta CDR3 sequences were amplified from RNA transcripts. First-round RT-PCR targeting the TCR CDR3 was performed with the HTBI primer set. Each CDR3 protein is one row after TCRdb ran MiXCR on the multiplex PCR reads. The table shows more than 300,000 distinct CDR3 sequences, with over 11% occurring only once. Input material: blood. The receptor source for this set is a woman aged 55-69 years with Graves' hyperthyroidism.

In this sample, this clonotype turned up many times. This chain uses TRBV18 with TRBJ2-5; no reliable D call. The V end lost 3 bases, the J end lost 5 bases, and 10 bases lay between the germline ends. Germline CDR1 reads KGHSH; CDR2 reads LQKENI. This CDR3 contains 13 residues. The chain's CDR3 is CASSPFETETQYF. The CDR3 coding sequence is TGTGCCAGCTCACCGTTCGAGACGGAGACCCAGTACTTC.

This clonotype came up many times. This rearrangement joins TRBV3-1 to TRBJ2-7; the match to TRBD2 covers 8 bases. The CDR3 is 16 amino acids. CDR1 and CDR2 from the germline V gene are LGHDT and YNNKEL (reference sequence). Unmatched junction bases numbered 5, after V lost 0 bases and J lost 1 base. This chain's CDR3 is CASSQDLGTSSYEQYF. The CDR3 coding sequence is TGTGCCAGCAGCCAAGATCTCGGGACTAGTTCCTACGAGCAGTACTTC.

This clonotype was recorded many times. The chain joins TRBV15 to TRBJ2-3; 7 bases fit TRBD1. The CDR3 loop spans 15 amino acids. J was trimmed by 0 bases and V by 9 bases; bases with no gene match: 9. Germline V gene lookup returns CDR1 LNHNV and CDR2 YYDKDF (reference sequence). CDR3 coding DNA: TGTGCCACGGAGAGGGACAGAGCCAGCACAGATACGCAGTATTTT. Its protein is CATERDRASTDTQYF.

This clonotype appeared many times. V usage is TRBV5-1 and J usage is TRBJ2-1; 10 bases are shared with TRBD2. V shed 1 base and J 5 bases; nucleotides not matched to a gene: 3. Per germline, CDR1 SGHRS and CDR2 YFSETQ. The CDR3 extends over 15 amino acids. The CDR3 bases are TGCGCCAGCAGCTTGTGGACTAGCGGTAACAATGAGCAGTTCTTC. Protein: CASSLWTSGNNEQFF.

This clonotype was detected a few times. The rearrangement joins TRBV19 to TRBJ2-3, with D hard to call. This CDR3 region has 13 residues. Deletions cut 0 bases from V and 4 bases from J, with 5 bases between. From germline, CDR1 is LNHDA and CDR2 SQIVND (reference sequence). CDR3 DNA: TGTGCCAGTAGTATAGAGCTTCCAGATACGCAGTATTTT. Amino acids: CASSIELPDTQYF.

There are many counts of this clonotype. The chain carries TRBV18 and TRBJ2-5, with 9 bases matching TRBD1. Per germline, CDR1 KGHSH and CDR2 LQKENI. This CDR3 is 14 amino acids long. V gave up 3 bases and J gave up 3 bases; unmatched junction bases: 2. The CDR3 loop reads CASSPDRGKETQYF. In nucleotides, the CDR3 is TGTGCCAGCTCACCCGACAGGGGGAAAGAGACCCAGTACTTC. Full variable domain (remainder filled in from reference TRBV18 and TRBJ2-5): NAGVMQNPRHLVRRRGQEARLRCSPMKGHSHVYWYRQLPEEGLKFMVYLQKENIIDESGMPKERFSAEFPKEGPSILRIQQVVRGDSAAYFCASSPDRGKETQYFGPGTRLLVL.

The CDR3 here is CASSPPGFLVGNEQFF. DNA of the CDR3: TGTGCCAGCTCACCACCAGGTTTCTTGGTAGGAAATGAGCAGTTCTTC. This chain links TRBV18 with TRBJ2-1; no definite D call. The V gene's germline CDR1 is KGHSH and CDR2 LQKENI. V dropped 0 bases and J dropped 7 bases, with 16 bases sitting between them. The CDR3 spans 16 residues.

This clonotype was seen many times. The rearrangement uses TRBV6-2 or TRBV6-3 and TRBJ2-7; 8 bases fit TRBD2. This CDR3 comprises 18 residues. Germline V gene sequence: CDR1 MNHEY, CDR2 SVGEGT. The trim removed 2 bases at V and 1 base at J, leaving 13 bases unmatched. The CDR3 reads CASSYPPRPGLVSYEQYF. CDR3 DNA: TGTGCCAGCAGTTACCCACCCCGACCGGGACTAGTATCCTACGAGCAGTACTTC.

This clonotype was counted ten times or more. V is TRBV20-1 and J is TRBJ1-1; a weak D match, TRBD1 (5 bases). This CDR3 has 13 residues. Trimming shortened V by 0 bases and J by 6 bases, and 11 bases separated the two germline ends. CDR1 and CDR2 from the germline V gene are DFQATT and SNEGSKA (reference sequence). The CDR3 DNA is TGCAGTGCTAGAGAGACAGCAAAGTCTGAAGCTTTCTTT. It codes for CSARETAKSEAFF.

The J gene is TRBJ2-7, the V gene TRBV11-2; 7 bases map to TRBD1. This CDR3 has 14 amino acids. Germline lookup yields CDR1 SGHAT and CDR2 FQNNGV. After removal of 5 bases from V and 5 bases from J, the junction contained 9 bases not matched to a gene. The CDR3 DNA sequence: TGTGCCAGCAGCGAAACGGGGACAGCCCACGAGCAGTACTTC. Translating it yields CASSETGTAHEQYF.

The chain is built from TRBV28 and TRBJ1-1; maybe TRBD1 (5 bases). CDR1 is MDHEN and CDR2 is SYDVKM in the germline V gene. V shed 4 bases and J shed 4 bases, with 10 bases lying between them. This CDR3 is 13 amino acids long. The CDR3 sequence is CASSYWGTTEAFF. The CDR3 DNA reads as TGTGCCAGCAGTTATTGGGGCACCACTGAAGCTTTCTTT.

Concerning this clonotype itself: This may be a read error, as it is one base from a much larger clone. The chain is built from TRBV20-1 and TRBJ2-7; D possibly corresponds to TRBD1 (6 bases). The CDR3 contains 14 residues. V lost 4 bases and J 5 bases, leaving 18 bases between the germline ends. Per the germline V gene, CDR1 is DFQATT and CDR2 is SNEGSKA (reference sequence). CDR3 nucleotide sequence: TGCAGTGCTATCACAGGGCGATTCCCCCACGAGCAGTACTTC. This sequence encodes CSAITGRFPHEQYF.

This clonotype came up a few times. The chain combines TRBV5-1 with TRBJ2-5, with D perhaps matching TRBD1 (5 bases). V was cut by 2 bases and J by 2 bases, with 16 bases left in between. In germline, CDR1 is SGHRS, CDR2 YFSETQ. The CDR3 is made up of 16 amino acids. CDR3 coding DNA: TGCGCCAGCAGCTTTCCCCCAGGGAAAAATCAAGAGACCCAGTACTTC. Amino acid sequence: CASSFPPGKNQETQYF.

Many counts were recorded for this clonotype. This sequence joins TRBV7-3 and TRBJ1-2; D gene ambiguous. The CDR3 runs 15 residues. Deletions cut 1 base from V and 3 bases from J, with 12 bases between. From germline, CDR1 is SGHTA and CDR2 FQGTGA. CDR3 sequence: CASSLNPQDDYGYTF. The CDR3 coding sequence is TGTGCCAGCAGCTTAAATCCCCAGGATGACTATGGCTACACCTTC. The variable domain in full, with the rest retrieved from reference TRBV7-3 and TRBJ1-2, is GAGVSQTPSNKVTEKGKYVELRCDPISGHTALYWYRQSLGQGPEFLIYFQGTGAADDSGLPNDRFFAVRPEGSVSTLKIQRTERGDSAVYLCASSLNPQDDYGYTFGSGTRLTVV.

This clonotype was picked up many times. V is TRBV5-1 and J is TRBJ2-3; 8 bases fit TRBD2. Looked up from germline, CDR1 is SGHRS and CDR2 is YFSETQ. V lost 4 bases to trimming and J lost 2 bases; unmatched junction nucleotides: 6. The CDR3 covers 15 residues. The CDR3 here is CASSPGLDVTDTQYF. CDR3 nucleotides: TGCGCCAGCAGCCCGGGACTAGATGTCACAGATACGCAGTATTTT.

In its sample, this clonotype was seen many times. The rearrangement links TRBV3-1 to TRBJ1-2; D call uncertain. Trimming stripped 5 bases from V and 8 bases from J, with 15 bases between. CDR3 length equals 13 residues. The germline CDR1 and CDR2 sequences are LGHDT and YNNKEL (reference sequence). This CDR3 reads CASSSRNLGGYTF. The DNA of the CDR3 is TGTGCCAGCAGCTCCAGGAATTTAGGGGGCTACACCTTC.

This clonotype showed up many times. This chain links TRBV9 with TRBJ2-1; 13 bases match TRBD2. Germline V gives CDR1 SGDLS, CDR2 YYNGEE. The V segment lost 3 bases and the J segment 4 bases; nucleotides outside the gene matches: 4. This CDR3 contains 16 residues. CDR3 nucleotides: TGTGCCAGCAGCGGGCAGGGACTAGCGGGGTACAATGAGCAGTTCTTC. Its protein product is CASSGQGLAGYNEQFF.

The CDR3 reads CASGRDSNTGELFF. DNA of the CDR3: TGTGCCAGCGGTCGGGACAGCAACACCGGGGAGCTGTTTTTT. V is TRBV9 and J is TRBJ2-2; 7 bases agree with TRBD1. After removal of 7 bases from V and 2 bases from J, the junction contained 5 bases not matched to a gene. The CDR3 extends over 14 amino acids. Germline V CDR1 and CDR2: SGDLS, YYNGEE.

CDR3 sequence (DNA): TGCAGCGCGAATCTCGCGAACACTGAAGCTTTCTTT. It translates to CSANLANTEAFF. J is TRBJ1-1 and V is TRBV29-1; D gene ambiguous. V lost 7 bases, J lost 1 base, and 10 bases lay in between. This CDR3 is built from 12 residues. The germline V gene encodes CDR1 SQVTM and CDR2 ANQGSEA.

This clonotype has a count of ten or more. The V call is TRBV5-1, the J call TRBJ1-1, with a possible D match to TRBD1 (6 bases). CDR3 length equals 16 residues. Trimming shortened V by 0 bases and J by 2 bases, and 14 bases separated the two germline ends. From germline, CDR1 is SGHRS and CDR2 YFSETQ. CDR3 loop: CASSLAPRGGNTEAFF. The CDR3, as DNA: TGCGCCAGCAGCTTGGCCCCCAGGGGAGGAAACACTGAAGCTTTCTTT.

Regarding this clonotype: This may arise from a read error, as a much more abundant clone is one base away. This chain links TRBV12-5 with TRBJ2-2, with TRBD2 as a possible D gene (5 bases). The CDR3 runs 12 residues. Per germline, CDR1 LGHNT and CDR2 FRNRAP. The CDR3 reads CASGLVPGELVF. The CDR3 nucleotides read TGTGCTAGTGGTTTAGTGCCCGGGGAGCTGGTTTTT.

The rearrangement joins TRBV29-1 to TRBJ1-1, with D uncertain. CDR3 size: 12 residues. Trimming took 3 bases from V and 1 from J, leaving 6 bases between them. Germline lookup yields CDR1 SQVTM and CDR2 ANQGSEA. CDR3 sequence reads: CSVDSQNTEAFF. The CDR3 DNA reads TGCAGCGTTGATAGTCAGAACACTGAAGCTTTCTTT.

The chain has TRBV3-1 and TRBJ1-1, with a weak D call TRBD1 (5 bases). The CDR3 is 13 amino acids. The germline V gene encodes CDR1 LGHDT and CDR2 YNNKEL (reference sequence). The V end was cut by 2 bases, the J end by 8 bases, with 12 bases between. CDR3 DNA: TGTGCCAGCAGCCAAACGACGGGGGGGGAAGCTTTCTTT. This translates into CASSQTTGGEAFF.

J is TRBJ2-4 and V is TRBV4-2; 9 bases match TRBD2. The germline V gene encodes CDR1 LGHNA and CDR2 YNFKEQ. The ends lost 3 bases at V and 1 base at J; junction bases unmatched: 13. There are 19 residues in the CDR3. CDR3 nucleotides: TGTGCCAGCAGCCAGGTTATAGCGGGAGATGGGTCCGCCAAAAACATTCAGTACTTC. This codes for CASSQVIAGDGSAKNIQYF.

This clonotype was detected a few times. V and J are TRBV18 and TRBJ2-1; D unclear. Germline V gene sequence: CDR1 KGHSH, CDR2 LQKENI. The CDR3 runs 15 residues. V shed 3 bases and J shed 0 bases, with 9 bases lying between them. CDR3 sequence reads: CASSPSLISYNEQFF. CDR3 in DNA: TGTGCCAGCTCACCCAGCTTAATCTCCTACAATGAGCAGTTCTTC.

This clonotype has at least ten counts. The chain recombines TRBV18 with TRBJ2-1; D is possibly TRBD2 (6 bases). The CDR3 length is 17 residues. V gave up 1 base and J gave up 4 bases, with 17 bases separating them. Germline V lookup: CDR1 KGHSH, CDR2 LQKENI. The chain's CDR3 is CASSPRNSGMLYNEQFF. The CDR3 DNA is TGTGCCAGCTCACCACGTAATAGCGGCATGTTGTACAATGAGCAGTTCTTC. Filled out from reference TRBV18 and TRBJ2-1, the complete variable domain reads NAGVMQNPRHLVRRRGQEARLRCSPMKGHSHVYWYRQLPEEGLKFMVYLQKENIIDESGMPKERFSAEFPKEGPSILRIQQVVRGDSAAYFCASSPRNSGMLYNEQFFGPGTRLTVL.

The sample holds many counts of this clonotype. The genes are TRBV6-2 or TRBV6-3 and TRBJ1-1, with D tentatively TRBD1 (5 bases). CDR3 size: 17 residues. Trimming shortened V by 8 bases and J by 0 bases, and 22 bases separated the two germline ends. Looked up from germline, CDR1 is MNHEY and CDR2 is SVGEGT. The CDR3 bases are TGTGCCAGCCATGAGGGGCCTGGCTTGGGAGTGAACACTGAAGCTTTCTTT. It codes for CASHEGPGLGVNTEAFF.

This clonotype was observed at least ten times. The CDR3 DNA reads as TGTGCCAGCAGACGGGTGGGATCCTACGAGCAGTACTTC. Protein: CASRRVGSYEQYF. This sequence joins TRBV11-3 and TRBJ2-7; no reliable D call. V shed 6 bases and J shed 1 base, with 10 bases lying between them. Per germline, CDR1 SGHNT and CDR2 YENEEA. This CDR3 is built from 13 residues.

This chain uses TRBV19 with TRBJ1-2, with TRBD1 as a possible D gene (5 bases). The CDR3 loop spans 15 amino acids. Between the trimmed V and J ends, which lost 10 bases and 2 bases, there was a span of 20 bases. The germline CDR1 and CDR2 sequences are LNHDA and SQIVND (reference sequence). CDR3 residues: CATNSERDGNYGYTF. CDR3 in DNA: TGTGCCACTAACTCCGAACGGGACGGCAACTATGGCTACACCTTC. The full variable domain, completed using reference TRBV19 and TRBJ1-2, is DGGITQSPKYLFRKEGQNVTLSCEQNLNHDAMYWYRQDPGQGLRLIYYSQIVNDFQKGDIAEGYSVSREKKESFPLTVTSAQKNPTAFYLCATNSERDGNYGYTFGSGTRLTVV.